These 27 T cell receptor beta chains came from one sample sequenced in a study of T-cell memory formation after mild COVID-19. Via MiXCR, TCRdb re-called the 5' RACE reads, giving one row per CDR3 protein. The repertoire consists of a few hundred thousand distinct CDR3 sequences, with around 15% occurring once and the leading ten covering about a fifth. What was sequenced was PBMCs or a T cell subset sorted from them (not recorded which). These receptors all come from a young man who had mild COVID-19 (a few samples of this study predate the infection). Cell type and time point are not known.

The chain is built from TRBV27 and TRBJ1-4; D unresolved. The V gene's germline CDR1 is MNHEY and CDR2 SMNVEV (reference sequence). The CDR3 loop spans 15 amino acids. Deletions cut 5 bases from V and 0 bases from J, with 10 bases between. CDR3 protein: CASSPNGATNEKLFF. The CDR3 DNA reads as TGTGCCAGCAGTCCGAACGGTGCAACTAATGAAAAACTGTTTTTT. The entire variable domain, with the rest obtained from reference TRBV27 and TRBJ1-4, is as follows: EAQVTQNPRYLITVTGKKLTVTCSQNMNHEYMSWYRQDPGLGLRQIYYSMNVEVTDKGDVPEGYKVSRKEKRNFPLILESPSPNQTSLYFCASSPNGATNEKLFFGSGTQLSVL.

The chain is built from TRBV7-2 and TRBJ1-5, with no clear D. Germline loops: CDR1 SGHTA, CDR2 FQGNSA. The CDR3 spans 15 residues. Trimming stripped 1 base from V and 2 bases from J, with 9 bases between. In DNA form, the CDR3 reads TGTGCCAGCAGCTTAGTATCGGGCGGCAATCAGCCCCAGCATTTT. The encoded protein is CASSLVSGGNQPQHF.

The V call is TRBV9, the J call TRBJ2-3, with 12 bases aligning to TRBD2. Germline V gives CDR1 SGDLS, CDR2 YYNGEE. This CDR3 has 16 amino acids. J gave up 3 bases and V 3 bases, and 5 bases lay outside the gene matches. The CDR3: CASSGTSGAVTDTQYF. In DNA form, the CDR3 reads TGTGCCAGCAGCGGGACTAGCGGGGCAGTTACAGATACGCAGTATTTT.

The chain couples TRBV6-2 or TRBV6-3 to TRBJ2-5; the match to TRBD1 covers 9 bases. This CDR3 has 16 amino acids. Per germline, CDR1 MNHEY and CDR2 SVGEGT. Trimming took 7 bases from V and 4 from J; bases not matched to a gene: 13. The CDR3 coding sequence is TGTGCCAGCACCAACTTACAGGGGGCGAGGGGAGAGACCCAGTACTTC. Translation gives CASTNLQGARGETQYF.

This clonotype has just a few counts. The rearrangement uses TRBV7-3 and TRBJ1-6; D unclear. This CDR3 region has 14 residues. Germline V CDR1 and CDR2: SGHTA, FQGTGA. The V and J ends lost 2 bases and 8 bases respectively, with 10 bases between them. The CDR3 protein is CASSLGLGDSPLHF. The DNA for the CDR3 is TGTGCCAGCAGCTTAGGCCTTGGGGATTCACCCCTCCACTTT.

The V gene is TRBV28, the J gene TRBJ2-7; the match to TRBD1 covers 11 bases. After removal of 4 bases from V and 6 bases from J, the junction contained 2 bases not matched to a gene. Germline lookup yields CDR1 MDHEN and CDR2 SYDVKM. The CDR3 covers 13 residues. The CDR3: CASSSGQGVEQYV. CDR3 DNA sequence: TGTGCCAGCAGTTCGGGACAGGGGGTCGAGCAGTACGTC.

This clonotype was seen a handful of times. J is TRBJ2-2 and V is TRBV7-2; 7 bases are a match to TRBD1. CDR1 and CDR2 from the germline V gene are SGHTA and FQGNSA. This CDR3 region has 16 residues. V gave up 3 bases and J gave up 2 bases; unmatched junction bases: 6. This chain's CDR3 is CASSFLRGPNTGELFF. The CDR3 coding sequence is TGTGCCAGCAGCTTTTTGAGGGGGCCAAACACCGGGGAGCTGTTTTTT.

This clonotype occurred a few times. The chain combines TRBV4-2 with TRBJ1-1; perhaps TRBD1 as D (6 bases). Trimming pared 0 bases from V and 9 bases from J, leaving 11 bases between. Germline loops: CDR1 LGHNA, CDR2 YNFKEQ. This CDR3 spans 13 amino acids. As DNA, the CDR3 is TGTGCCAGCAGCCAAGAACAGGGTTACAAAGCTTTCTTT. It yields the protein CASSQEQGYKAFF.

The chain links TRBV7-9 to TRBJ2-2; 7 nucleotides align to TRBD1. The trim removed 11 bases at V and 0 bases at J, leaving 6 bases unmatched. The CDR3 runs to 14 residues. Germline V lookup: CDR1 SEHNR, CDR2 FQNEAQ (reference sequence). The CDR3 loop is CALTGTANTGELFF. CDR3 sequence (DNA): TGTGCCCTTACCGGGACAGCGAACACCGGGGAGCTGTTTTTT.

The rearrangement uses TRBV28 and TRBJ2-3; D not certain. V was trimmed by 10 bases and J by 0 bases, leaving 14 bases between them. Per the germline V gene, CDR1 is MDHEN and CDR2 is SYDVKM. The length of the CDR3 is 14 residues. CDR3 coding DNA: TGTGCCATTAAGTTTAGCCAAAGCACAGATACGCAGTATTTT. Protein: CAIKFSQSTDTQYF. Based on the CDR3 plus reference TRBV28 and TRBJ2-3, the full variable domain is DVKVTQSSRYLVKRTGEKVFLECVQDMDHENMFWYRQDPGLGLRLIYFSYDVKMKEKGDIPEGYSVSREKKERFSLILESASTNQTSMYLCAIKFSQSTDTQYFGPGTRLTVL.

This clonotype turned up a few times. The rearrangement links TRBV9 to TRBJ2-1, with D perhaps TRBD2 (5 bases). The CDR3 runs to 13 residues. Germline loops: CDR1 SGDLS, CDR2 YYNGEE. V shed 1 base and J shed 6 bases, with 8 bases lying between them. The CDR3 protein is CASSVSTSNEQFF. CDR3 bases: TGTGCCAGCAGCGTATCCACTAGCAATGAGCAGTTCTTC.

V is TRBV10-3 and J is TRBJ2-7; 9 bases match TRBD1. The V gene's germline CDR1 is ENHRY and CDR2 SYGVKD. V was clipped by 8 bases and J by 5 bases; unmatched bases: 1. The CDR3 runs to 11 residues. CDR3 bases: TGTGCCATCGGGGACAGGGACGAGCAGTACGTC. This encodes CAIGDRDEQYV.

The chain has TRBV2 and TRBJ2-1, with D maybe TRBD1 (5 bases). Germline lookup yields CDR1 SNHLY and CDR2 FYNNEI. Trimming took off 6 bases at V and 4 bases at J, with 13 bases between the two ends. The CDR3 contains 14 residues. CDR3 residues: CASSPKGQYNEQFF. The CDR3 DNA sequence: TGTGCCAGCAGCCCCAAGGGGCAGTACAATGAGCAGTTCTTC. The whole variable domain, remainder taken from reference TRBV2 and TRBJ2-1, is EPEVTQTPSHQVTQMGQEVILRCVPISNHLYFYWYRQILGQKVEFLVSFYNNEISEKSEIFDDQFSVERPDGSNFTLKIRSTKLEDSAMYFCASSPKGQYNEQFFGPGTRLTVL.

This clonotype was recorded a few times. One end of the junction fails to match germline, which may point to a read error. The rearrangement uses TRBV4-3 and TRBJ1-2; 9 bases fit TRBD1. Germline CDR1 and CDR2: LGHNA and YSLEER. The CDR3 covers 14 residues. The CDR3 here is CASSQGGPGTGRSF. The DNA for the CDR3 is TGCGCCAGCAGCCAAGGTGGGCCCGGGACAGGGAGGTCCTTC.

The chain employs TRBV10-3 and TRBJ2-5; possible D gene TRBD2, 6 bases. V dropped 0 bases and J dropped 4 bases, with 12 bases sitting between them. Germline CDR1 reads ENHRY; CDR2 reads SYGVKD. This CDR3 has 15 amino acids. CDR3 protein: CAISESGGTGETQYF. In nucleotides, the CDR3 is TGTGCCATCAGTGAGTCCGGGGGAACTGGAGAGACCCAGTACTTC.

V usage is TRBV7-3 and J usage is TRBJ2-5; 8 positions agree with TRBD1. V lost 5 bases and J lost 5; bases outside the gene matches: 4. The CDR3 is 13 amino acids. The V gene's germline CDR1 is SGHTA and CDR2 FQGTGA. The CDR3 sequence is CASSRGQAETQYF. The CDR3 DNA reads TGTGCCAGCAGCCGGGGACAGGCGGAGACCCAGTACTTC.

This rearrangement joins TRBV29-1 to TRBJ2-7, with a weak D call TRBD1 (6 bases). The CDR3 has 13 residues. The germline CDR1 and CDR2 sequences are SQVTM and ANQGSEA. Trimming shortened V by 6 bases and J by 1 base, and 13 bases separated the two germline ends. Here the CDR3 reads CSVQTGYSYEQYF. The CDR3 DNA is TGCAGCGTCCAGACAGGATATTCCTACGAGCAGTACTTC.

The chain links TRBV6-2 or TRBV6-3 to TRBJ2-5; TRBD2 agrees at 7 bases. J was trimmed by 0 bases and V by 6 bases; bases with no gene match: 10. CDR1 and CDR2 (germline): MNHEY, SVGEGT. CDR3 length: 16 residues. CDR3 bases: TGTGCCAGCAGCCCCCTCCGGGGGGTGTACCAAGAGACCCAGTACTTC. It encodes CASSPLRGVYQETQYF.

This clonotype was counted at least ten times. V gene TRBV12-3 or TRBV12-4 combines with J gene TRBJ2-2; D is unresolved. V was trimmed by 5 bases and J by 6 bases, leaving 13 bases between them. The CDR3 contains 14 residues. The CDR3 nucleotides are TGTGCCAGCAGTCCTACTCAGCTGTCCGGGGAGCTGTTTTTT. Residues: CASSPTQLSGELFF.

The chain couples TRBV7-9 to TRBJ2-7, with 8 bases matching TRBD2. V lost 2 bases and J lost 7; bases outside the gene matches: 7. The CDR3 loop spans 14 amino acids. Per the germline V gene, CDR1 is SEHNR and CDR2 is FQNEAQ (reference sequence). CDR3 coding DNA: TGTGCCAGCAGCTTACCCGGGGGGGCCCAGGAGCAGTACGTC. This encodes CASSLPGGAQEQYV.

The chain links TRBV7-2 to TRBJ1-5, with no clear D. Germline V gives CDR1 SGHTA, CDR2 FQGNSA. The CDR3 sequence is 15 residues long. The V and J ends lost 2 bases and 0 bases respectively, with 8 bases between them. The DNA of the CDR3 is TGTGCCAGCAGCTTAATTGGAACTAGCAATCAGCCCCAGCATTTT. Translating gives CASSLIGTSNQPQHF.

CDR3: CASSSGNRDMNTEAFF. The CDR3 DNA reads as TGTGCCAGCAGTTCAGGGAACAGGGACATGAACACTGAAGCTTTCTTT. J is TRBJ1-1 and V is TRBV11-1; D might be TRBD1 (6 bases). The CDR3 covers 16 residues. The V gene's germline CDR1 is SGHAT and CDR2 FQDESV (reference sequence). V gave up 6 bases and J gave up 0 bases, with 17 bases separating them.

In this sample, this clonotype turned up a few times. This rearrangement joins TRBV5-1 to TRBJ2-2; D call uncertain. There are 14 residues in the CDR3. CDR1 SGHRS and CDR2 YFSETQ come from the germline V gene. V gave up 4 bases and J gave up 0 bases, with 7 bases separating them. The CDR3 is CASSPEPNTGELFF. Here the CDR3 DNA reads TGCGCCAGCAGCCCAGAACCGAACACCGGGGAGCTGTTTTTT.

The gene calls are TRBV7-3 and TRBJ2-3; 9 nucleotides align to TRBD2. CDR1 and CDR2 from the germline V gene are SGHTA and FQGTGA. This CDR3 has 17 residues. Germline trimming cut 5 bases from V and 1 base from J; bases unmatched to any gene: 10. The CDR3 here is CASSKGAGGPRTDTQYF. The CDR3 DNA reads as TGTGCCAGCAGCAAAGGGGCGGGGGGGCCGCGCACAGATACGCAGTATTTT.

This clonotype appeared a few times. The genes are TRBV7-2 and TRBJ2-5; 9 bases fit TRBD1. The germline V gene encodes CDR1 SGHTA and CDR2 FQGNSA. The CDR3 loop spans 16 amino acids. Trimming took 0 bases from V and 5 from J; bases not matched to a gene: 7. The CDR3, as DNA: TGTGCCAGCAGCTTAGCCCGGGACAGGGCGGGGGAGACCCAGTACTTC. Residues: CASSLARDRAGETQYF.

The chain couples TRBV6-5 to TRBJ2-1; D not resolved. The CDR3 extends over 16 amino acids. Deletions cut 2 bases from V and 0 bases from J, with 11 bases between. Germline-derived CDR1 and CDR2 are MNHEY and SVGAGI. The CDR3 spells CASSYLRDLSYNEQFF. The CDR3 region has the DNA TGTGCCAGCAGTTACCTCCGCGACCTCTCCTACAATGAGCAGTTCTTC.

This clonotype was seen more than once but under ten times. This chain uses TRBV7-3 with TRBJ2-3; a weak D match, TRBD2 (6 bases). This CDR3 has 14 residues. CDR1 is SGHTA and CDR2 is FQGTGA in the germline V gene. Trimming left V 4 bases short and J 0 bases short, with 8 bases between. CDR3 nucleotides: TGTGCCAGCAGCTCCGGGACTAGCACAGATACGCAGTATTTT. Protein sequence: CASSSGTSTDTQYF.